This section outlines one T cell receptor (beta chain) sequence together with its context. Assembly of TCR beta libraries relied on iRepertoire HTBI primers together with Arm-PCR of CDR3 regions. Each CDR3 protein is one row after TCRdb ran MiXCR on the multiplex PCR reads. The repertoire has approximately 470,000 distinct CDR3 sequences, 15% to 20% of them found once; the top ten carry 12%. The sample belongs to a study of regulatory T cells in long-lasting Graves disease. Specified time point: newly diagnosed GD, antithyroid drugs for less than 3 months. Isolated PBMC RNA provided the starting material for the TCR library. American Thyroid Association guidelines defined Graves' disease diagnosis. In germline, CDR1 is DFQATT, CDR2 SNEGSKA (reference sequence). With 6 bases clipped from V and 4 bases from J, the junction kept 15 bases outside the gene matches. The CDR3 consists of 16 residues. These same data were also listed under a study on T cells in Graves' hyperthyroidism and ophthalmopathy.

The source was peripheral blood mononuclear cells (PBMCs), collected at new diagnosis, from a patient treated with antithyroid drugs. This receptor was obtained from a man aged 35 to 55 with Graves disease. This sequence joins TRBV20-1 and TRBJ1-2, with TRBD1 matching 9 bases. CDR3 coding DNA: TGCAGTGCCACGGGACAGGGCTCCGCGGTTCTCTATGGCTACACCTTC. Amino acid sequence: CSATGQGSAVLYGYTF.